Listed below are T cell receptor beta chains from one sample, sequenced in a study of blood T cell repertoires in COVID-19. Using immunoSEQ multiplex PCR, the repertoire was profiled, and TCRdb retains in-frame clones only, with some absent. Among tens of thousands of clones listed, about nine tenths were seen once. Sequenced input: peripheral blood. The receptors were sampled from a man aged 60-69 years with active or convalescent COVID-19. The CDR3 runs from the conserved cysteine through the conserved F or W. A D gene is named only where the DNA matches it firmly. Not every row has a clone size; where given, it reads once, few, many or a size class.

j_gene,abundance,d_gene,v_gene,CDR3aa,CDR3nt
TRBJ1-2,.,TRBD1,TRBV18,CASSPDTGVNYGYTF,TGTGCCAGCTCACCCGATACAGGGGTAAACTATGGCTACACCTTC
TRBJ2-7,.,.,TRBV11-1,CASSSLVGAYEQYF,TGTGCCAGCAGCTCCCTGGTCGGGGCCTACGAGCAGTACTTC
TRBJ2-6,.,.,TRBV3-1/TRBV3-2,CASSPGVGRGSGANVLTF,TGTGCCAGCAGCCCCGGTGTGGGGAGAGGCTCTGGGGCCAACGTCCTGACTTTC
TRBJ2-3,.,TRBD2,TRBV19,CASSKISRRLAGVTDTQYF,TGTGCCAGTAGTAAAATCAGCCGCAGACTAGCGGGGGTCACAGATACGCAGTATTTT
TRBJ1-5,.,.,TRBV7-9,CASSFGASNQPQHF,TGTGCCAGCAGCTTTGGGGCTAGCAATCAGCCCCAGCATTTT
TRBJ2-5,few,TRBD2,TRBV7-9,CASSFRGGSETQYF,TGTGCCAGCAGCTTCCGGGGGGGTTCAGAGACCCAGTACTTC
TRBJ2-1,.,TRBD2,TRBV5-6,CASRLLTSGGYNEQFF,TGTGCCAGCAGACTCCTGACTAGCGGGGGTTACAATGAGCAGTTCTTC
TRBJ2-7,.,TRBD1,TRBV5-4,CASSRQGHEQYF,TGTGCCAGCAGCCGACAGGGGCACGAGCAGTACTTC
TRBJ1-3,few,.,TRBV29-1,CSAIEGSGNTIYF,TGCAGCGCAATAGAGGGTTCTGGAAACACCATATATTTT
TRBJ1-1,.,TRBD1,TRBV18,CASSPTRDRGPEAFF,TGTGCCAGCTCACCAACAAGGGACAGGGGGCCTGAAGCTTTCTTT
TRBJ2-7,.,.,TRBV7-2,CASSSAGSYEQYF,TGTGCCAGCAGCTCCGCAGGCTCCTACGAGCAGTACTTC
TRBJ1-5,.,TRBD1,TRBV2,CASSTGGGSPHF,TGTGCCAGCAGTACAGGGGGCGGATCACCGCATTTT
TRBJ2-1,.,TRBD2,TRBV5-4,CASSLVAGGVNEQFF,TGTGCCAGCAGCTTGGTTGCGGGGGGGGTAAATGAGCAGTTCTTC
TRBJ1-2,.,.,TRBV6-5,CASTRTDSYNGYTF,TGTGCCAGCACCAGGACGGACTCCTATAATGGCTACACCTTC
TRBJ2-7,.,.,TRBV10-3,CAISEFRPHEQYF,TGTGCCATCAGTGAATTCAGGCCCCACGAGCAGTACTTC
TRBJ2-5,.,.,TRBV6-5,CASGSQETQYF,TGTGCCAGCGGTAGTCAAGAGACCCAGTACTTC
TRBJ2-5,.,.,TRBV28,CASSRGGFEETQYF,TGTGCCAGCAGTCGTGGGGGGTTCGAAGAGACCCAGTACTTC
TRBJ2-5,.,TRBD1,TRBV5-4,CASSDGTGGKETQYF,TGTGCCAGCAGCGACGGGACAGGGGGCAAAGAGACCCAGTACTTC
TRBJ1-3,.,TRBD1,TRBV5-4,CASSLAQGAPSGNTIYF,TGTGCCAGCAGCTTGGCACAGGGGGCTCCCTCTGGAAACACCATATATTTT
TRBJ2-3,.,TRBD2,TRBV7-9,CASSLSVGAGEITDTQYF,TGTGCCAGCAGCTTAAGTGTCGGAGCGGGGGAGATCACAGATACGCAGTATTTT
TRBJ2-1,.,TRBD2,TRBV6-5,CASSTSGGLNEQFF,TGTGCCAGCAGTACTAGCGGGGGCCTCAATGAGCAGTTCTTC
TRBJ1-2,.,.,TRBV28,CASSLTETAANYGYTF,TGTGCCAGCAGTTTAACGGAGACAGCAGCTAACTATGGCTACACCTTC
TRBJ1-2,.,.,TRBV28,CASGKDNYYGYTF,TGTGCCAGCGGCAAAGATAATTACTATGGCTACACCTTC
TRBJ1-5,.,TRBD1,TRBV28,CASSLLPGQGSYHF,TGTGCCAGCAGCCTATTACCGGGACAGGGAAGTTATCATTTT